This passage covers 6 T cell receptor beta chains from one sample sequenced in a study of blood T cell repertoires in COVID-19 (dated by TCRdb to about 2020). The protocol used for the library was the immunoSEQ multiplex PCR assay. Entries here come from immuneACCESS through TCRdb and include only in-frame sequences with V and J called. Some clones fail to appear in such tables; in the studies checked, an unresolved V gene covers under half of the shortfall, and the cause of the remainder is unknown. For this sample there are about 75,000 clones; 90% appear just once. In total, the top ten clones hold 6.9% of the sample. Material: peripheral blood. The receptors stem from a human donor in a cohort sampled during active COVID-19.

This clone was seen only once. The rearrangement uses TRBV15 and TRBJ2-7; no reliable D call. The CDR3 consists of 13 residues. Germline loops: CDR1 LNHNV, CDR2 YYDKDF (reference sequence). V was clipped by 0 bases and J by 5 bases, with 8 bases between them. In DNA form, the CDR3 reads TGTGCCACCAGCAGAGATAATGGGCACGAGCAGTACTTC. Translating gives CATSRDNGHEQYF.

The chain links TRBV29-1 to TRBJ2-5, with D possibly matching TRBD2 (5 bases). The V gene lost 7 bases and the J gene lost 0 bases, with 6 bases spanning the gap. The length of the CDR3 is 11 residues. CDR1 is SQVTM, CDR2 ANQGSEA, per germline. CDR3 loop: CSGGYQETQYF. In nucleotides, the CDR3 is TGCAGCGGAGGGTACCAAGAGACCCAGTACTTC.

The chain carries TRBV7-9 and TRBJ1-1; 7 positions agree with TRBD1. J was trimmed by 5 bases and V by 5 bases; bases with no gene match: 5. CDR1 and CDR2 (germline): SEHNR, FQNEAQ (reference sequence). The CDR3 covers 13 residues. CDR3 amino acids: CASSGQARTEAFF. The CDR3 coding sequence is TGTGCCAGCAGCGGACAGGCGAGGACTGAAGCTTTCTTT.

The rearrangement joins TRBV30 to TRBJ1-2; no firm D call. Between the trimmed V and J ends, which lost 0 bases and 8 bases, there was a span of 10 bases. The CDR3 has 12 amino acids. Germline CDR1 reads GTSNPN; CDR2 reads SVGIG (reference sequence). CDR3 sequence reads: CAWSVGVGGYTF. CDR3 nucleotides: TGTGCCTGGAGTGTGGGAGTGGGAGGCTACACCTTC.

In this sample, this clone turned up a few times. The chain uses TRBV24-1 and TRBJ2-2, with 7 bases that match TRBD1. CDR1 KGHDR and CDR2 SFDVKD come from the germline V gene. The J segment lost 3 bases and the V segment lost 5 bases, leaving 14 bases of the junction unmatched. This CDR3 is built from 18 residues. The CDR3 here is CATSGTPGWQGDTGELFF. CDR3 in DNA: TGTGCCACCAGTGGAACCCCGGGTTGGCAGGGGGACACCGGGGAGCTGTTTTTT.

About this clone: Germline is not matched at one junction end, which may reflect a read error. The chain links TRBV30 to TRBJ1-5, with 10 bases identical to TRBD1. This CDR3 contains 19 residues. In germline, CDR1 is GTSNPN, CDR2 SVGIG (reference sequence). CDR3 coding DNA: TGTGCCTGGAGTGTAGGCCCGACAGGGGGCGGGGGAGGCAACCAGCCCCAGCATTTT. It yields the protein CAWSVGPTGGGGGNQPQHF. Supplemented by reference TRBV30 and TRBJ1-5, the full variable domain reads SQTIHQWPATLVQPVGSPLSLECTVEGTSNPNLYWYRQAAGRGLQLLFYSVGIGQISSEVPQNLSASRPQDRQFILSSKKLLLSDSGFYLCAWSVGPTGGGGGNQPQHFGDGTRLSIL.